This TCR beta chain is drawn from a study of control samples from healthy donors and cancer patients. TCRdb keeps only in-frame clones here, not all; method: immunoSEQ multiplex PCR. The sample lists tens of thousands of clones, approximately 89% occurring once. Germline CDR1 and CDR2: MNHNY and SVGAGI (reference sequence). The CDR3 sequence is 15 residues long. Trimming left V 7 bases short and J 0 bases short, with 14 bases between. The sample taken for sequencing was blood. The source of this sequence is a man aged 50-59 years in good health. The V call is TRBV6-6, the J call TRBJ2-3; D may be TRBD1 (5 bases). The CDR3 reads CASISGQSSTDTQYF. CDR3 bases: TGTGCCAGCATCTCAGGGCAGTCTAGCACAGATACGCAGTATTTT.